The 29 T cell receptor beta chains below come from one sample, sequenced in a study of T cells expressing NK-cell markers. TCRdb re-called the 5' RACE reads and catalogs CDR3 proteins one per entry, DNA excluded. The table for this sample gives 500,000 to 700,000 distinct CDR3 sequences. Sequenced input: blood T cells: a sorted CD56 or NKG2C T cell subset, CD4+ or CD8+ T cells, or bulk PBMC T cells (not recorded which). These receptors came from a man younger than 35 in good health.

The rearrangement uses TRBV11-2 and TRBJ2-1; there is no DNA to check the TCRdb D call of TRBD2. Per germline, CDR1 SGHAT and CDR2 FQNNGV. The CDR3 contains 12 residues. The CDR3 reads CASSGRGPEQFF. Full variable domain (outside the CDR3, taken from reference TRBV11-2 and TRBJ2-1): EAGVAQSPRYKIIEKRQSVAFWCNPISGHATLYWYQQILGQGPKLLIQFQNNGVVDDSQLPKDRFSAERLKGVDSTLKIQPAKLEDSAVYLCASSGRGPEQFFGPGTRLTVL.

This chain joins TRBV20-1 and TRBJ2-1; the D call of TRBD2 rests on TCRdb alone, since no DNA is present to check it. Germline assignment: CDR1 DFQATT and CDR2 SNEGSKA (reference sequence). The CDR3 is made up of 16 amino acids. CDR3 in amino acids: CSARPAASGSYNEQFF.

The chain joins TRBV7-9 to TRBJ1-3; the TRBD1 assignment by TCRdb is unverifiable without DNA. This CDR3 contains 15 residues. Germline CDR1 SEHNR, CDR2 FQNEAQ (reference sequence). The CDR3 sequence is CASSRAGQGINTIYF.

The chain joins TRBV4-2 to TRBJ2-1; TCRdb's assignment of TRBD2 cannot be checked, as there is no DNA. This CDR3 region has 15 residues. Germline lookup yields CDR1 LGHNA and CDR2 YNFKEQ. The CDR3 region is CASSQDPSGDNEQFF.

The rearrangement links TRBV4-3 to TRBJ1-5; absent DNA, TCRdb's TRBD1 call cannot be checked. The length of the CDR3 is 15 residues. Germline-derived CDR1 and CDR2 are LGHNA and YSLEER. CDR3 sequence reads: CASSQRFGDPQPQHF.

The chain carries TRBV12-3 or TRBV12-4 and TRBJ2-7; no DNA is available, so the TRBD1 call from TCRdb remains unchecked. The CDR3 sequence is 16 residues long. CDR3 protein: CASSFPGQLKHYEQYF.

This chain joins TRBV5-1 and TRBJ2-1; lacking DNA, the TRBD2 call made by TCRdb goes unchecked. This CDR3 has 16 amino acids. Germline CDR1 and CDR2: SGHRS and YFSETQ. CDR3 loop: CASSLDSGRFYNEQFF. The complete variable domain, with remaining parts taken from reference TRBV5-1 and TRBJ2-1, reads KAGVTQTPRYLIKTRGQQVTLSCSPISGHRSVSWYQQTPGQGLQFLFEYFSETQRNKGNFPGRFSGRQFSNSRSEMNVSTLELGDSALYLCASSLDSGRFYNEQFFGPGTRLTVL.

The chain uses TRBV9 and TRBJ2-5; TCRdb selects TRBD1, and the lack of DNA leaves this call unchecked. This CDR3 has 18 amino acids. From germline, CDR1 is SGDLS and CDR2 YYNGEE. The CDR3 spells CASSVGIPRTGDQETQYF. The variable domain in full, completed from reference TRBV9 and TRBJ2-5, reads DSGVTQTPKHLITATGQRVTLRCSPRSGDLSVYWYQQSLDQGLQFLIQYYNGEERAKGNILERFSAQQFPDLHSELNLSSLELGDSALYFCASSVGIPRTGDQETQYFGPGTRLLVL.

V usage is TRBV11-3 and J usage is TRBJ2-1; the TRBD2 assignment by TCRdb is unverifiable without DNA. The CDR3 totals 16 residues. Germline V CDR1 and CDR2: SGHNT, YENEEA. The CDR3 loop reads CASSPGTSGSVNEQFF.

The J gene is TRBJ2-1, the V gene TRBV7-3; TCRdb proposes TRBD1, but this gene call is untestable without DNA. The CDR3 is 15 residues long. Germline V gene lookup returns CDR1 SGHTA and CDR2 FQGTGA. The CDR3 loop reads CASSLRQGGLNEQFF.

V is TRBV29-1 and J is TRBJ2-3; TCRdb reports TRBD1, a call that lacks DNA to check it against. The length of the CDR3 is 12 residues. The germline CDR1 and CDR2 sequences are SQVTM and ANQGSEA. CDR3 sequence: CSVTRETDTQYF.

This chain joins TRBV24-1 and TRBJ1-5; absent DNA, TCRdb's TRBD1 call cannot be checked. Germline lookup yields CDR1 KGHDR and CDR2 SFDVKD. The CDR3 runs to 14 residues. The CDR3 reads CATSDYRGDQPQHF.

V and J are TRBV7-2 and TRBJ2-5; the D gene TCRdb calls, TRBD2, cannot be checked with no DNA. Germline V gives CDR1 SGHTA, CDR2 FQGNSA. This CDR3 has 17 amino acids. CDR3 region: CASSLRLAGEGRETQYF. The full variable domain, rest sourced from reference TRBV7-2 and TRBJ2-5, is GAGVSQSPSNKVTEKGKDVELRCDPISGHTALYWYRQSLGQGLEFLIYFQGNSAPDKSGLPSDRFSAERTGGSVSTLTIQRTQQEDSAVYLCASSLRLAGEGRETQYFGPGTRLLVL.

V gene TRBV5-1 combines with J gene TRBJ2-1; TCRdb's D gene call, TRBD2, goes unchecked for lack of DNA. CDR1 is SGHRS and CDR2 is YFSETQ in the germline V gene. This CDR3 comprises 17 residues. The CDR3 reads CASSFSSGRFSYNEQFF. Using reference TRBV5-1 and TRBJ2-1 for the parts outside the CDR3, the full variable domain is KAGVTQTPRYLIKTRGQQVTLSCSPISGHRSVSWYQQTPGQGLQFLFEYFSETQRNKGNFPGRFSGRQFSNSRSEMNVSTLELGDSALYLCASSFSSGRFSYNEQFFGPGTRLTVL.

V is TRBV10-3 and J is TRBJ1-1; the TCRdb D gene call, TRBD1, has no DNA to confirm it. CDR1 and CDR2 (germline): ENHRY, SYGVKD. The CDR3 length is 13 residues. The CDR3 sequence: CAILGQGKTEAFF.

The chain's CDR3 is CASSLGGRYDEQYF. The chain couples TRBV12-3 or TRBV12-4 to TRBJ2-7; there is no DNA to check the TCRdb D call of TRBD1. This CDR3 is 14 amino acids long.

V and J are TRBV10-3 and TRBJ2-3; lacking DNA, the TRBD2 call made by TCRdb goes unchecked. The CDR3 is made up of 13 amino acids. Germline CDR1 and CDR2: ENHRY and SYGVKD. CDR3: CAIRAALPYTQYF.

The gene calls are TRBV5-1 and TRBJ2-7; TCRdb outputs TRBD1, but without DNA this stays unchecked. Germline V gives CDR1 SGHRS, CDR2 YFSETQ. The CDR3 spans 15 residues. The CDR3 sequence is CASSPDRAFSYEQYF.

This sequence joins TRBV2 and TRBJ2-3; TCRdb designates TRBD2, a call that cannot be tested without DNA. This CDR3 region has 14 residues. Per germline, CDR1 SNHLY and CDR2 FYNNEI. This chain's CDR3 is CASSDGRSTDTQYF.

The CDR3 loop is CSARQGANYGYTF. The rearrangement joins TRBV20-1 to TRBJ1-2; TCRdb's D call, TRBD1, is unchecked because there is no DNA. The CDR3 contains 13 residues. CDR1 and CDR2 from the germline V gene are DFQATT and SNEGSKA (reference sequence).

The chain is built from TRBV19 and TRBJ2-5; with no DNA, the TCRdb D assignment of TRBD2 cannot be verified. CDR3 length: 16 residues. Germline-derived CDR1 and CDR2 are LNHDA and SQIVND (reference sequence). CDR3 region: CASSPVTRTLIKTQYF.

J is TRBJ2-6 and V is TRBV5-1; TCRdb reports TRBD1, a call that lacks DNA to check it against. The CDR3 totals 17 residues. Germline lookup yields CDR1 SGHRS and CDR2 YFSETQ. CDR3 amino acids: CASSSLLTGYGANVLTF.

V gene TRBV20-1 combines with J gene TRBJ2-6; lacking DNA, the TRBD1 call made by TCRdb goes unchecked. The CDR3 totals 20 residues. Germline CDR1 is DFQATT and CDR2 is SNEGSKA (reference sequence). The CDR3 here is CSARGGGGRQGHSGANVLTF.

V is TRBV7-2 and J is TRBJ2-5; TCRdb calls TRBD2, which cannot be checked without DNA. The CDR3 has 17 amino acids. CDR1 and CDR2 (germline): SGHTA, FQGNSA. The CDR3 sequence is CASSFLAGVVYGETQYF.

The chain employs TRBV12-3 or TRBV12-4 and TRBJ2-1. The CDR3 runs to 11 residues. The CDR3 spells CASSLSHEQFF.

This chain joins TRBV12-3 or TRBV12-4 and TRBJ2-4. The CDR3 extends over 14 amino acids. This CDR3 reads CASSAGVAKNIQYF.

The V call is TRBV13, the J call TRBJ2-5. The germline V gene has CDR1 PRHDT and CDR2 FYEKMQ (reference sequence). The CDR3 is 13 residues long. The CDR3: CASSLSEIGAQYF.

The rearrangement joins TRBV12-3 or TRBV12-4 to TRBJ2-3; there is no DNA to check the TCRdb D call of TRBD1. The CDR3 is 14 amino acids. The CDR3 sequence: CASTSDRGRLMQYF.

The CDR3 sequence: CASSSSTGDLLFF. The chain couples TRBV5-1 to TRBJ2-1; TCRdb's assignment of TRBD1 cannot be checked, as there is no DNA. This CDR3 contains 13 residues. The germline gives CDR1 SGHRS, CDR2 YFSETQ.